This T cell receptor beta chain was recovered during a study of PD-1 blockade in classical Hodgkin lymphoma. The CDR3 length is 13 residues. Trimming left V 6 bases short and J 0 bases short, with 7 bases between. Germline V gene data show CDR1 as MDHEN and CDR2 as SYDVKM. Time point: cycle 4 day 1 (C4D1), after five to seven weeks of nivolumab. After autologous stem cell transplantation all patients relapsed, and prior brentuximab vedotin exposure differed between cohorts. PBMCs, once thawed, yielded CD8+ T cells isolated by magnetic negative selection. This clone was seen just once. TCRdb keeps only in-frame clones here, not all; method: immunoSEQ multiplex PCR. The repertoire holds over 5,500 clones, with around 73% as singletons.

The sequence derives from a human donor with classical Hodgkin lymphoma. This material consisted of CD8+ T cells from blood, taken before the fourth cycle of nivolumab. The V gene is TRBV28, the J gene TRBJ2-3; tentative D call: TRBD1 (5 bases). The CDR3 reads CASRKGSTDTQYF. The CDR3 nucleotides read TGTGCCAGCAGAAAGGGGAGCACAGATACGCAGTATTTT.